This T cell receptor (beta chain) was identified in a study of T cells in Graves' hyperthyroidism and ophthalmopathy. Findings and limits, study-wide: Before onset, ophthalmopathy was predicted by the model a median approximately 6.5 months earlier.

Template material for amplifying TCR beta CDR3 regions consisted of RNA transcripts. With the HTBI primer set, the TCR CDR3 went through a first round of RT-PCR. TCRdb processed the multiplex PCR reads anew with MiXCR; each CDR3 protein has one entry. The repertoire holds nearly 600,000 distinct CDR3 sequences, with 14% as singletons. V lost 0 bases and J lost 5, with 14 bases in between. Germline V gene lookup returns CDR1 DFQATT and CDR2 SNEGSKA (reference sequence). This CDR3 spans 14 amino acids. This clonotype showed up many times. The antigen is not known. The receptor comes from a woman in her twenties or thirties with Graves' hyperthyroidism that later progressed to Graves' ophthalmopathy. The chain carries TRBV20-1 and TRBJ2-7; the D is unclear. The material sequenced was blood. The CDR3 spells CSARDPAGINEQYF. The CDR3, as DNA: TGCAGTGCTAGAGACCCAGCAGGTATAAACGAGCAGTACTTC.